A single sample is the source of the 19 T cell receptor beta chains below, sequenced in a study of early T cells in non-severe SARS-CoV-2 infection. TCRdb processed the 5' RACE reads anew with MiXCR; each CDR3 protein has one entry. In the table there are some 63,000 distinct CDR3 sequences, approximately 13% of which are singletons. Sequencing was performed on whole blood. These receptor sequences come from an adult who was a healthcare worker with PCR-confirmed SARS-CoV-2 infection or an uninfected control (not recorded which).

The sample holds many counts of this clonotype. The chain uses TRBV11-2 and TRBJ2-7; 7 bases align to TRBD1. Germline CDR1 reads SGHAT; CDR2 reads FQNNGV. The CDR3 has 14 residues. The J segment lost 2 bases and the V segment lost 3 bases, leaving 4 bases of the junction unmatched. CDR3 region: CASSFNRGPYEQYF. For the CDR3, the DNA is TGTGCCAGCAGCTTCAACAGGGGCCCCTACGAGCAGTACTTC. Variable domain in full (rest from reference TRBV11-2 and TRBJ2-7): EAGVAQSPRYKIIEKRQSVAFWCNPISGHATLYWYQQILGQGPKLLIQFQNNGVVDDSQLPKDRFSAERLKGVDSTLKIQPAKLEDSAVYLCASSFNRGPYEQYFGPGTRLTVT.

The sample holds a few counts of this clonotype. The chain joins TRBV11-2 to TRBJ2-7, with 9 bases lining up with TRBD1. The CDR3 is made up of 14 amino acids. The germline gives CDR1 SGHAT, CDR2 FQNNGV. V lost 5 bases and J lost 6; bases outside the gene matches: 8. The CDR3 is CASSPGTGSTEQYF. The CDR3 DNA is TGTGCCAGCAGCCCCGGGACAGGGAGCACCGAGCAGTACTTC.

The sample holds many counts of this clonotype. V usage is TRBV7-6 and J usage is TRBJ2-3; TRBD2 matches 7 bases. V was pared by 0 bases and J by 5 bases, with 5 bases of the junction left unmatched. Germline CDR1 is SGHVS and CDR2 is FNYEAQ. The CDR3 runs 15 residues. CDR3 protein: CASSLAFGGGDTQYF. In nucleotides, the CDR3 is TGTGCCAGCAGCTTAGCCTTTGGCGGGGGAGATACGCAGTATTTT.

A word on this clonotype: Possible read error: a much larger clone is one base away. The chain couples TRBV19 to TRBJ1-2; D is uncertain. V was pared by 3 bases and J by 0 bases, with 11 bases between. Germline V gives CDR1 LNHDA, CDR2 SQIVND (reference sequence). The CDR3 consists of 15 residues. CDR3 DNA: TGTGCCAGTAGTATTCTTGTAGGTACTAACTATGGCTACACCTTC. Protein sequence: CASSILVGTNYGYTF.

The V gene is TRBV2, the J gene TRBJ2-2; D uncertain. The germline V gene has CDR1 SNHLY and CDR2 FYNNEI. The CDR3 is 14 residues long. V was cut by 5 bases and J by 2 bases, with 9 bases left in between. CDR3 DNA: TGTGCCAGCAGTTTACTGGTTAACACCGGGGAGCTGTTTTTT. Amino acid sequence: CASSLLVNTGELFF. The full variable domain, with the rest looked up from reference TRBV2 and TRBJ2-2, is EPEVTQTPSHQVTQMGQEVILRCVPISNHLYFYWYRQILGQKVEFLVSFYNNEISEKSEIFDDQFSVERPDGSNFTLKIRSTKLEDSAMYFCASSLLVNTGELFFGEGSRLTVL.

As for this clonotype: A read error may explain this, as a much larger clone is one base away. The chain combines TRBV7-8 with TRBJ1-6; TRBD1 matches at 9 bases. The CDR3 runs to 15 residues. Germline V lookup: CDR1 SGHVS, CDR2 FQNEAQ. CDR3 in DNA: TGTGCCAACAGCTTAATTGGGACAGGGACCTCACCCCTCCACTTT. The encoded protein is CANSLIGTGTSPLHF.

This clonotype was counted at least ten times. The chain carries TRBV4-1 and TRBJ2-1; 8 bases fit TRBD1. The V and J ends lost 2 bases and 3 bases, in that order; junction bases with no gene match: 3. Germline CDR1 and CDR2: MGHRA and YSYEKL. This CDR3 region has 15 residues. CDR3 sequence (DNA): TGCGCCAGCAGCCAAACCGGGACAGGCTACAATGAGCAGTTCTTC. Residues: CASSQTGTGYNEQFF.

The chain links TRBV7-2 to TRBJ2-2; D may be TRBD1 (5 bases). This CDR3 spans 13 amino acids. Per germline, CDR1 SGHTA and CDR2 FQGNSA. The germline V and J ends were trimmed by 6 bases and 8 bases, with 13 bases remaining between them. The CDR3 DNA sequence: TGTGCCAGCAGTCCCCGGACAAGAGGGGAGCTGTTTTTT. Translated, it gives CASSPRTRGELFF.

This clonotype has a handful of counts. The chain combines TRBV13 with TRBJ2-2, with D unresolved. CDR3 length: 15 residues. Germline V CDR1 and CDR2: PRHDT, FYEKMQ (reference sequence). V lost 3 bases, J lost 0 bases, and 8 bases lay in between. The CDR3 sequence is CASSFFTANTGELFF. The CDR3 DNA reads TGTGCCAGCAGCTTTTTCACTGCGAACACCGGGGAGCTGTTTTTT. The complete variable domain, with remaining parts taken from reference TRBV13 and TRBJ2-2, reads AAGVIQSPRHLIKEKRETATLKCYPIPRHDTVYWYQQGPGQDPQFLISFYEKMQSDKGSIPDRFSAQQFSDYHSELNMSSLELGDSALYFCASSFFTANTGELFFGEGSRLTVL.

The CDR3 region has the DNA TGCAGTGCTAGAGGCGACAGCTCCTACGAGCAGTACTTC. This gives the protein CSARGDSSYEQYF. The rearrangement links TRBV20-1 to TRBJ2-7; D might be TRBD1 (5 bases). The V end was cut by 1 base, the J end by 0 bases, with 7 bases between. Germline V lookup: CDR1 DFQATT, CDR2 SNEGSKA (reference sequence). This CDR3 has 13 residues.

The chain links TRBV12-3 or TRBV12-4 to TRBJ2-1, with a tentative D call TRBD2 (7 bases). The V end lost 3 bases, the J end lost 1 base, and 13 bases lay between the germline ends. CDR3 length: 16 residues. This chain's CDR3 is CASSLAGAISYNEQFF. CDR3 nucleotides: TGTGCCAGCAGTTTGGCGGGGGCGATTTCCTACAATGAGCAGTTCTTC.

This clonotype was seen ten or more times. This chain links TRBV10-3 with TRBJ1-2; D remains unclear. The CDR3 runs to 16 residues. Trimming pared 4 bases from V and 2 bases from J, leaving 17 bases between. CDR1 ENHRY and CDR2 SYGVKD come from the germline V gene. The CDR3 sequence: CAISAGSGVLNYGYTF. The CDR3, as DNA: TGTGCCATCAGTGCGGGGTCAGGCGTTCTCAACTATGGCTACACCTTC.

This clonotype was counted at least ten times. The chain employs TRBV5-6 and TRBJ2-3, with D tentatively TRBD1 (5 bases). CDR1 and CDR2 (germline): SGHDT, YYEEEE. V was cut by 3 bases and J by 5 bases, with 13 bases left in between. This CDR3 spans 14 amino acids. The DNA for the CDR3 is TGTGCCAGCAGCTCTCCAGGGCGGAGAGATACGCAGTATTTT. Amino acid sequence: CASSSPGRRDTQYF.

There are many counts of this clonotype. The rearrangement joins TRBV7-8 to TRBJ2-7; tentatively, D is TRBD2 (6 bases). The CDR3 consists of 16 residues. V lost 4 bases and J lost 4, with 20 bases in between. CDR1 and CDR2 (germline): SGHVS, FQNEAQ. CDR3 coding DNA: TGTGCCAGCAGCTCACTGGGGGTCGGGGGAGCTTACGAGCAGTACTTC. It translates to CASSSLGVGGAYEQYF. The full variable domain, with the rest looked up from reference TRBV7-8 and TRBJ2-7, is GAGVSQSPRYKVAKRGQDVALRCDPISGHVSLFWYQQALGQGPEFLTYFQNEAQLDKSGLPSDRFFAERPEGSVSTLKIQRTQQEDSAVYLCASSSLGVGGAYEQYFGPGTRLTVT.

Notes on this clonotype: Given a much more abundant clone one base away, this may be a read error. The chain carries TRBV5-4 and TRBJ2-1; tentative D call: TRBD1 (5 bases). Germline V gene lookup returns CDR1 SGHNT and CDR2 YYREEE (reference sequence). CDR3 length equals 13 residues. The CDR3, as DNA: TGTACCAGCAGCTCCCCGACAGACAATGAGCAGTTCTTC. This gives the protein CTSSSPTDNEQFF.

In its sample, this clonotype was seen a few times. The CDR3 spells CAISGDNTDTQYF. The CDR3 nucleotides are TGTGCCATCAGCGGGGACAATACAGATACGCAGTATTTT. This chain connects TRBV10-3 to TRBJ2-3; D is possibly TRBD1 (6 bases). The CDR3 has 13 residues. The V end was cut by 6 bases, the J end by 3 bases, with 10 bases between. The V gene's germline CDR1 is ENHRY and CDR2 SYGVKD.

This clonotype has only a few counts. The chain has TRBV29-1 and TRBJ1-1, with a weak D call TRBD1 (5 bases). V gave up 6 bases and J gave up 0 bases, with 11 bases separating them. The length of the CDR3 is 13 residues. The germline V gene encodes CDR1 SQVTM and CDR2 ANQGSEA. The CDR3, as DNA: TGCAGCGTCATGGACAATTTGAACACTGAAGCTTTCTTT. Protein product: CSVMDNLNTEAFF. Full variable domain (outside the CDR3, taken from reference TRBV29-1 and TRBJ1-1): SAVISQKPSRDICQRGTSLTIQCQVDSQVTMMFWYRQQPGQSLTLIATANQGSEATYESGFVIDKFPISRPNLTFSTLTVSNMSPEDSSIYLCSVMDNLNTEAFFGQGTRLTVV.

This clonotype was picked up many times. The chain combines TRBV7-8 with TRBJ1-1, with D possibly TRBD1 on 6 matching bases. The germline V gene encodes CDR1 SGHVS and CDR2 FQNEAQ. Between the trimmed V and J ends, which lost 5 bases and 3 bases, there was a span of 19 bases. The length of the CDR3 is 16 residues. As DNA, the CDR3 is TGTGCCAGCAGCACCCCGCTTAGGGGGTTGGACACTGAAGCTTTCTTT. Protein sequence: CASSTPLRGLDTEAFF.

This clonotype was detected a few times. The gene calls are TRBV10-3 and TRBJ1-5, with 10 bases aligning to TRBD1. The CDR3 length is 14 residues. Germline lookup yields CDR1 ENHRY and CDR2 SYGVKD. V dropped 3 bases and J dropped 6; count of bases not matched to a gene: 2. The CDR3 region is CAISEGTGVQPQHF. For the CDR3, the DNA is TGTGCCATCAGTGAAGGGACAGGGGTTCAGCCCCAGCATTTT.